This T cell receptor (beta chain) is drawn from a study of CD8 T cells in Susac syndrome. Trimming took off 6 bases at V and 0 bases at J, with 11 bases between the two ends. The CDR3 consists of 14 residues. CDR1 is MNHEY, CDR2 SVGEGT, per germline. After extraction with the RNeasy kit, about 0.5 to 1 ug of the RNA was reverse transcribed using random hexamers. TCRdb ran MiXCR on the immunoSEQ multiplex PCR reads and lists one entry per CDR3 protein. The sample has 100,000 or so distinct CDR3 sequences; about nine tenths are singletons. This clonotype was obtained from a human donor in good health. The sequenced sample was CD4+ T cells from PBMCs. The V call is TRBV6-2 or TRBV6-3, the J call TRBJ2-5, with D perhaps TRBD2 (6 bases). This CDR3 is CASSPRDYQETQYF. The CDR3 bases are TGTGCCAGCAGCCCGAGGGACTACCAAGAGACCCAGTACTTC.